This T cell receptor beta chain was recovered during a study of CD4 T cells in relation to SARS-CoV-2 and coronaviruses. Findings and limits, study-wide: Each donor contributed either pre-pandemic or post-infection samples, not both.

The CDR3 consists of 15 residues. The germline gives CDR1 ENHRY, CDR2 SYGVKD. V was shortened by 4 bases and J by 1 base, with 12 bases between the two germline ends. Assay: immunoSEQ multiplex PCR; the TCRdb copy retains only in-frame clones and omits some. The top ten hold 1.4% to 1.5% of the sample, which has about 47,000 clones, almost 85% seen once. About this clone: What it binds is not known.

Naive or memory CD4+ cells were cultured 1:1 with T cell-depleted PBMCs plus CEF. The V call is TRBV10-3, the J call TRBJ2-3, with D unresolved. Sequencing was carried out using naive CD4+ T cells from PBMCs, cultured in vitro. Regarding subset: naive CD4+ T cells isolated by negative enrichment. This clonotype originated in an adult with COVID-19. The CDR3 spells CAISVRVPGTDTQYF. The CDR3 nucleotides read TGTGCCATCAGTGTTCGCGTTCCGGGCACAGATACGCAGTATTTT.